This TCR beta chain came from a study of T cell changes during pregnancy in multiple sclerosis (dated by TCRdb to the late 2010s). About the study as a whole: In women with multiple sclerosis, the researchers looked at how the T cell repertoire shifted as pregnancy progressed.

Points on this clone: The clone's antigen remains unknown. Base qualities were left out, and no much larger clone turns up one base away.

Library preparation employed the immunoSEQ multiplex PCR assay. Sourced from immuneACCESS, this table was stored by TCRdb with only in-frame sequences that have V and J called. A share of the clones is absent; for the studies checked, an unresolved V gene accounts for under half, and the remainder has no known explanation. This sample has about 41,000 clones in its table, and approximately 90% of those were observed once. The biggest ten clones account for around 7% of the sample. From the germline V gene (reference sequence), CDR1 is SEHNR and CDR2 is FQNEAQ. Trimming takes 4 bases off V and 1 base off J; junction bases not matched to a gene: 6. Taken from cysteine to phenylalanine, the CDR3 has 17 residues. Just the 51-base CDR3 DNA is kept, in frame starting at base 1.

Recombination joined TRBV7-9 with TRBJ2-5, and 13 bases in between align with TRBD2. This clonotype was sampled from a female donor with multiple sclerosis, enrolled in a pregnancy study. The sequencing used CD8+ T cells from peripheral blood mononuclear cells, collected in the third trimester of pregnancy. Here the CDR3 is given as CASSSRTSGGLQETQYF. The DNA sequence is as follows: TGTGCCAGCAGCTCCCGGACTAGCGGGGGCCTCCAAGAGACCCAGTACTTC.